The sequence of this T cell receptor beta chain was determined in a study of response to subunit inactivated influenza vaccine. Germline V gives CDR1 SGHTA, CDR2 FQGNSA. The CDR3 runs 15 residues. The V end lost 6 bases, the J end lost 1 base, and 10 bases lay between the germline ends. Overall study findings and caveats: It was suggested by the authors that few new T cells are recruited by each seasonal influenza vaccination.

About this clonotype: Its antigen is still unknown.

TCRdb reanalysed the RT-PCR reads using MiXCR and keeps one entry per CDR3 protein. The table has approximately 480,000 distinct CDR3 sequences, approximately 9.9% seen once; the top ten hold approximately 12%. The receptor was isolated from a man over 45 who received an inactivated influenza vaccine. The sequencing used PBMCs from blood, collected 45 days after vaccination. The chain combines TRBV7-2 with TRBJ2-6; a weak D match, TRBD1 (6 bases). The CDR3 nucleotides read TGTGCCAGCAGGCCAGGGGAATCTGGGGCCAACGTCCTGACTTTC. Translation: CASRPGESGANVLTF.